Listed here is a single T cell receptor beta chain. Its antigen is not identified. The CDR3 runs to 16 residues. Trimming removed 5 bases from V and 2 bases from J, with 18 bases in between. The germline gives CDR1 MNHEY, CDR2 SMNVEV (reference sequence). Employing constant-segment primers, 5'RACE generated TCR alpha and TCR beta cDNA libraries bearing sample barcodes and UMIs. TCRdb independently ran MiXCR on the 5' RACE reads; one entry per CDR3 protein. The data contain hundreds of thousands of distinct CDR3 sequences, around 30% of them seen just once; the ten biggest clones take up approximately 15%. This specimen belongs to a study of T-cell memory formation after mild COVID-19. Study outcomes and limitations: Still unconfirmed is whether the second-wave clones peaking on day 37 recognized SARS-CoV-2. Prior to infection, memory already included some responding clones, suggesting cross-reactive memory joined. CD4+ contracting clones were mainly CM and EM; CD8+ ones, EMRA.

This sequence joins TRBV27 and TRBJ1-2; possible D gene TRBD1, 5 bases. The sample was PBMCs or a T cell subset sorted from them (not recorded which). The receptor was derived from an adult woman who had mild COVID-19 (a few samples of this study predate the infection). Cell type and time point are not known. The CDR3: CASSPLHPTENYGYTF. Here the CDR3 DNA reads TGTGCCAGCAGTCCACTCCATCCGACAGAGAACTATGGCTACACCTTC.